Each of the 2 T cell receptor beta chains below was sequenced from the same sample in a study of identical twins. A single record per CDR3 protein comes from TCRdb applying MiXCR to the 5' RACE reads. Of 1.5 million to 2 million distinct CDR3 sequences in the sample, roughly a third were seen once. The sequencing sample was made of cord blood. Source of these receptors: a newborn girl in good health.

CDR3 coding DNA: TGTGCCAGCGGGGTCCTACCCAGAGATACGCAGTATTTT. Translated: CASGVLPRDTQYF. This chain joins TRBV27 and TRBJ2-3; D is ambiguous. The CDR3 contains 13 residues. Germline V CDR1 and CDR2: MNHEY, SMNVEV (reference sequence). V was cut by 8 bases and J by 5 bases, with 14 bases left in between.

This chain links TRBV10-3 with TRBJ2-2; D unclear. The CDR3 has 13 amino acids. Trimming stripped 4 bases from V and 3 bases from J, with 6 bases between. The germline gives CDR1 ENHRY, CDR2 SYGVKD. The CDR3 reads CAISGYDTGELFF. The CDR3 DNA sequence: TGTGCCATCAGTGGTTACGACACCGGGGAGCTGTTTTTT.